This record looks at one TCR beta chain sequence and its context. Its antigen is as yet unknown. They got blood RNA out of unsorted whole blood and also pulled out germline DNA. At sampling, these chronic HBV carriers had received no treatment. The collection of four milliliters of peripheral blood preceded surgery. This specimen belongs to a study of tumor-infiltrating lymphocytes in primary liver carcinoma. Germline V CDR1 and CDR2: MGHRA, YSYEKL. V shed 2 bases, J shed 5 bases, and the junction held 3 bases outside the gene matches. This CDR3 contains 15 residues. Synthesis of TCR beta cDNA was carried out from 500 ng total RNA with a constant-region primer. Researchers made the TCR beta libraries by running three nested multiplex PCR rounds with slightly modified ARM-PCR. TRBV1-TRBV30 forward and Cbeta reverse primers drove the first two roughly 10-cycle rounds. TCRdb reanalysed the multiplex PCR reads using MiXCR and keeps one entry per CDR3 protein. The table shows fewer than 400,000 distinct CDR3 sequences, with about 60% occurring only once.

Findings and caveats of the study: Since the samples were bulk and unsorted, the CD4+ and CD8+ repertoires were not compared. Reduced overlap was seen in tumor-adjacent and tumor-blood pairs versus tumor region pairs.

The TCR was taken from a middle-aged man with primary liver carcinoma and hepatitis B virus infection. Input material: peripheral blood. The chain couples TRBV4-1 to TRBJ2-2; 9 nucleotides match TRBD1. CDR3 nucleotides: TGCGCCAGCAGCCAAAGGACAGGGGTTACCGGGGAGCTGTTTTTT. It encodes CASSQRTGVTGELFF.